This entry describes one TCR beta chain. This entry comes from a study of Graves' ophthalmopathy and Graves' hyperthyroidism. As the template, RNA transcripts were used to amplify TCR beta CDR3 regions. First-round RT-PCR used HTBI primers; second-round multiplex PCR followed. TCRdb processed the multiplex PCR reads anew with MiXCR; each CDR3 protein has one entry. This repertoire shows 170,000 or so distinct CDR3 sequences, 30% to 45% found once; its top ten account for about 6%. Per germline, CDR1 DFQATT and CDR2 SNEGSKA (reference sequence). The CDR3 length is 13 residues. With 3 bases removed from V and 5 bases from J, the gap between germline ends came to 14 bases.

The source is a woman between 40 and 50 years old with Graves' ophthalmopathy. The sample taken for sequencing was peripheral blood. The V call is TRBV20-1, the J call TRBJ2-7; maybe TRBD2 (6 bases). The CDR3 nucleotides read TGCAGTGCTAGCGGGAGTGTCGGCGACGAGCAGTACTTC. Its protein product is CSASGSVGDEQYF.